This entry lists 25 T cell receptor beta chains sequenced from one sample in a study of T cells in narcolepsy. TCRdb's copy holds only in-frame clones and misses some; the assay was immunoSEQ multiplex PCR. The data hold tens of thousands of clones, with around four fifths observed a single time. The sample consisted of CD45RA- memory CD4+ T cells from PBMCs. These receptors all come from a human donor with narcolepsy.

This rearrangement joins TRBV2 to TRBJ2-3; D ambiguous. Trimming stripped 6 bases from V and 4 bases from J, with 17 bases between. Germline loops: CDR1 SNHLY, CDR2 FYNNEI. The CDR3 is 15 amino acids. CDR3 bases: TGTGCCAGCAGAGCACTTCCCGGAAACTCAGATACGCAGTATTTT. The encoded protein is CASRALPGNSDTQYF.

This chain uses TRBV28 with TRBJ2-2; 9 bases are shared with TRBD1. Germline V gives CDR1 MDHEN, CDR2 SYDVKM. CDR3 length: 17 residues. Trimming took 5 bases from V and 5 from J; bases not matched to a gene: 12. The CDR3 spells CASSPSPGQGRTGELFF. The CDR3 DNA is TGTGCCAGCAGTCCCTCCCCGGGACAGGGTCGAACCGGGGAGCTGTTTTTT. Looking up the rest from reference TRBV28 and TRBJ2-2 gives the full variable domain: DVKVTQSSRYLVKRTGEKVFLECVQDMDHENMFWYRQDPGLGLRLIYFSYDVKMKEKGDIPEGYSVSREKKERFSLILESASTNQTSMYLCASSPSPGQGRTGELFFGEGSRLTVL.

The chain carries TRBV5-1 and TRBJ2-7; D might be TRBD1 (6 bases). The CDR3 totals 13 residues. V was cut by 0 bases and J by 4 bases, with 8 bases left in between. CDR1 is SGHRS and CDR2 is YFSETQ in the germline V gene. DNA of the CDR3: TGCGCCAGCAGCTTGGCCGACAGGTACGAGCAGTACTTC. Amino acids: CASSLADRYEQYF.

The V and J genes are TRBV7-2 and TRBJ2-7; perhaps TRBD2 as D (6 bases). This CDR3 is built from 14 residues. In germline, CDR1 is SGHTA, CDR2 FQGNSA. V lost 1 base and J lost 3, with 10 bases in between. The CDR3 region is CASSLGGVNYEQYF. Here the CDR3 DNA reads TGTGCCAGCAGCTTAGGCGGGGTAAACTACGAGCAGTACTTC.

CDR3: CASSLSSRIGVDTQYF. In DNA form, the CDR3 reads TGCGCCAGCAGCTTGTCTTCGCGGATAGGGGTAGATACGCAGTATTTT. The J gene is TRBJ2-3, the V gene TRBV5-1; a weak D match, TRBD1 (5 bases). V lost 1 base, J lost 5 bases, and 17 bases lay in between. Germline assignment: CDR1 SGHRS and CDR2 YFSETQ. The CDR3 is made up of 16 amino acids. Variable domain in full (rest from reference TRBV5-1 and TRBJ2-3): KAGVTQTPRYLIKTRGQQVTLSCSPISGHRSVSWYQQTPGQGLQFLFEYFSETQRNKGNFPGRFSGRQFSNSRSEMNVSTLELGDSALYLCASSLSSRIGVDTQYFGPGTRLTVL.

This clone was counted once. The V call is TRBV6-5, the J call TRBJ1-5, with D uncertain. The V end lost 4 bases, the J end lost 1 base, and 14 bases lay between the germline ends. Germline CDR1 reads MNHEY; CDR2 reads SVGAGI. This CDR3 has 16 residues. Written as DNA, the CDR3 is TGTGCCAGCAGTTTTAAACCCGGAGGGAGCAATCAGCCCCAGCATTTT. Residues: CASSFKPGGSNQPQHF.

The V call is TRBV13, the J call TRBJ1-4; D possibly corresponds to TRBD1 (6 bases). This CDR3 contains 16 residues. Germline V gives CDR1 PRHDT, CDR2 FYEKMQ (reference sequence). V dropped 6 bases and J dropped 1 base, with 15 bases sitting between them. The DNA of the CDR3 is TGTGCCAGCAGTTGGGGACAAGCGAGAACTAATGAAAAACTGTTTTTT. It specifies CASSWGQARTNEKLFF.

This clone was counted a few times. V gene TRBV6-5 combines with J gene TRBJ2-7; the D gene is possibly TRBD2 (6 bases). Trimming cost V 2 bases and J 2 bases, with 13 bases left between them. Germline lookup yields CDR1 MNHEY and CDR2 SVGAGI. This CDR3 is built from 15 residues. The CDR3: CASSYGGKMPYEQYF. The DNA for the CDR3 is TGTGCCAGCAGTTACGGAGGGAAGATGCCCTACGAGCAGTACTTC.

J is TRBJ2-1 and V is TRBV7-2, with TRBD2 matching over 14 bases. The CDR3 runs 18 residues. V lost 7 bases to trimming and J lost 2 bases; unmatched junction nucleotides: 10. In germline, CDR1 is SGHTA, CDR2 FQGNSA. The CDR3 here is CASKRGTSGGLTYNEQFF. The CDR3 DNA follows: TGTGCCAGCAAGCGAGGGACTAGCGGGGGACTAACCTACAATGAGCAGTTCTTC.

The V gene is TRBV25-1, the J gene TRBJ2-7; D ambiguous. In germline, CDR1 is MGHDK, CDR2 SYGVNS. V lost 4 bases and J lost 4, with 11 bases in between. The CDR3 is 13 amino acids. The DNA of the CDR3 is TGTGCCAGCAGTGCGGCTCTGAGTTACGAGCAGTACTTC. This translates into CASSAALSYEQYF.

The CDR3 DNA is TGTGCCAGCAGGACTACCGAAAGAGCCCAGTACTTC. Protein sequence: CASRTTERAQYF. This chain links TRBV2 with TRBJ2-5; weak D call: TRBD2 (5 bases). The CDR3 extends over 12 amino acids. Trimming stripped 6 bases from V and 9 bases from J, with 14 bases between. From germline, CDR1 is SNHLY and CDR2 FYNNEI.

In this sample, this clone turned up a few times. This sequence joins TRBV6-5 and TRBJ1-4, with D hard to call. This CDR3 spans 15 amino acids. Between the trimmed V and J ends, which lost 2 bases and 3 bases, there was a span of 10 bases. From germline, CDR1 is MNHEY and CDR2 SVGAGI. In DNA, the CDR3 is TGTGCCAGCAGTTACCAGTCAGAGTCTAATGAAAAACTGTTTTTT. Translation: CASSYQSESNEKLFF.

The chain combines TRBV7-3 with TRBJ2-5; 10 nucleotides line up with TRBD1. Germline CDR1 SGHTA, CDR2 FQGTGA. V lost 5 bases, J lost 11 bases, and 11 bases stayed unmatched. CDR3 length: 14 residues. The CDR3 region is CASSPDRGLREQYF. The CDR3 coding sequence is TGTGCCAGCAGCCCAGACAGGGGGCTTCGGGAGCAGTACTTC.

This sequence joins TRBV4-2 and TRBJ1-3; the D gene is possibly TRBD1 (6 bases). The V gene's germline CDR1 is LGHNA and CDR2 YNFKEQ. The CDR3 totals 15 residues. V was cut by 0 bases and J by 2 bases, with 8 bases left in between. CDR3 nucleotides: TGTGCCAGCAGCCAAGAACAGGGTGCTGGAAACACCATATATTTT. Amino acids: CASSQEQGAGNTIYF.

The chain joins TRBV19 to TRBJ2-7; possibly TRBD2 for D (6 bases). V was trimmed by 6 bases and J by 2 bases, leaving 8 bases between them. The CDR3 totals 12 residues. Germline CDR1 and CDR2: LNHDA and SQIVND (reference sequence). The CDR3: CASSGGAYEQYF. The DNA for the CDR3 is TGTGCCAGTAGCGGGGGTGCCTACGAGCAGTACTTC. Full variable domain (outside the CDR3, taken from reference TRBV19 and TRBJ2-7): DGGITQSPKYLFRKEGQNVTLSCEQNLNHDAMYWYRQDPGQGLRLIYYSQIVNDFQKGDIAEGYSVSREKKESFPLTVTSAQKNPTAFYLCASSGGAYEQYFGPGTRLTVT.

J is TRBJ1-4 and V is TRBV27; D ambiguous. The CDR3 spans 13 residues. Germline V lookup: CDR1 MNHEY, CDR2 SMNVEV (reference sequence). Deletions cut 5 bases from V and 8 bases from J, with 12 bases between. CDR3 in DNA: TGTGCCAGCAGTGAGTCGACGGAGGAAAAACTGTTTTTT. As protein: CASSESTEEKLFF.

The chain is built from TRBV9 and TRBJ1-6; no definite D call. V was trimmed by 8 bases and J by 10 bases, leaving 16 bases between them. The CDR3 contains 13 residues. CDR1 and CDR2 (germline): SGDLS, YYNGEE. CDR3 coding DNA: TGTGCCAGTTCCGCCGCCGAGAGATCACCCCTCCACTTT. Translating gives CASSAAERSPLHF.

The chain combines TRBV6-5 with TRBJ2-2, with D possibly being TRBD1 (6 bases). The ends were cut back, 6 bases at V and 5 bases at J, with 10 bases in the middle. CDR3 size: 13 residues. Germline V gene data show CDR1 as MNHEY and CDR2 as SVGAGI. CDR3 residues: CASSQDRTGELFF. DNA for the CDR3: TGTGCCAGCAGCCAAGACAGGACCGGGGAGCTGTTTTTT.

The chain links TRBV14 to TRBJ1-2; D is perhaps TRBD1 (6 bases). Germline CDR1 reads SGHDN; CDR2 reads FVKESK. V was trimmed by 2 bases and J by 1 base, leaving 8 bases between them. This CDR3 has 14 amino acids. CDR3 in amino acids: CASSQNRVNYGYTF. The CDR3 DNA reads as TGTGCCAGCAGCCAAAACAGGGTTAACTATGGCTACACCTTC.

The CDR3 sequence is CASSVRLGITGANVLTF. The CDR3 DNA follows: TGTGCCAGCAGCGTCCGCTTAGGTATCACTGGGGCCAACGTCCTGACTTTC. V usage is TRBV5-8 and J usage is TRBJ2-6; D unresolved. The germline gives CDR1 SGHTS, CDR2 YDEGEE. CDR3 length: 17 residues. Trimming took 4 bases from V and 2 from J, leaving 16 bases between them.

The chain couples TRBV6-1 to TRBJ1-1; possibly TRBD1 for D (5 bases). CDR1 is MNHNS, CDR2 SASEGT, per germline. Trimming cost V 5 bases and J 7 bases, with 11 bases left between them. There are 12 residues in the CDR3. The CDR3 DNA is TGTGCCAGCAGTCTCCGGGACGGTGAAGCTTTCTTT. It translates to CASSLRDGEAFF.

V is TRBV18 and J is TRBJ2-7; 11 bases are shared with TRBD2. Per germline, CDR1 KGHSH and CDR2 LQKENI. CDR3 size: 15 residues. The V and J ends lost 3 bases and 5 bases, in that order; junction bases with no gene match: 6. CDR3 nucleotide sequence: TGTGCCAGCTCACCGGCCCTAGCGGGGGGCGACGAGCAGTACTTC. This sequence encodes CASSPALAGGDEQYF. The complete variable domain, with remaining parts taken from reference TRBV18 and TRBJ2-7, reads NAGVMQNPRHLVRRRGQEARLRCSPMKGHSHVYWYRQLPEEGLKFMVYLQKENIIDESGMPKERFSAEFPKEGPSILRIQQVVRGDSAAYFCASSPALAGGDEQYFGPGTRLTVT.

This chain links TRBV11-2 with TRBJ2-6; D is tentatively TRBD1 or TRBD2 (5 bases each). Per germline, CDR1 SGHAT and CDR2 FQNNGV. V dropped 2 bases and J dropped 0 bases, with 11 bases sitting between them. The CDR3 runs to 17 residues. CDR3: CASSLSGRASGANVLTF. In nucleotides, the CDR3 is TGTGCCAGCAGCTTATCGGGACGGGCCTCTGGGGCCAACGTCCTGACTTTC.

This clone was seen more than once but under ten times. This chain joins TRBV10-3 and TRBJ1-6; D not resolved. Germline-derived CDR1 and CDR2 are ENHRY and SYGVKD. The CDR3 extends over 14 amino acids. Trimming left V 4 bases short and J 5 bases short, with 9 bases between. CDR3 residues: CAISARADNSPLHF. DNA for the CDR3: TGTGCCATCAGTGCCCGGGCCGATAATTCACCCCTCCACTTT.

The chain recombines TRBV7-7 with TRBJ2-5, with a weak D call TRBD2 (5 bases). The CDR3 has 14 amino acids. The germline CDR1 and CDR2 sequences are SSHAT and FNYEAQ (reference sequence). The V and J ends lost 4 bases and 0 bases respectively, with 9 bases between them. CDR3 coding DNA: TGTGCCAGCAGCTCCCGAGGGTACCAAGAGACCCAGTACTTC. Protein: CASSSRGYQETQYF. Full variable domain (outside the CDR3, taken from reference TRBV7-7 and TRBJ2-5): GAGVSQSPRYKVTKRGQDVTLRCDPISSHATLYWYQQALGQGPEFLTYFNYEAQPDKSGLPSDRFSAERPEGSISTLTIQRTEQRDSAMYRCASSSRGYQETQYFGPGTRLLVL.